The sample holds one count of the clone carrying this TCR beta chain. CDR3 size: 19 residues. The source of the sample is a study of blood T cell repertoires in COVID-19. Sequenced by immunoSEQ multiplex PCR; TCRdb stores in-frame clones only, minus some. Of about 160,000 clones in the sample, approximately 91% were seen once. The TCR comes from a man aged 18 to 30 with acute or convalescent COVID-19. J is TRBJ2-2 and V is TRBV21-1; TRBD1 reflects the table's D call only, with no check against the DNA. TRBV21-1 is listed as a pseudogene. Material: peripheral blood. In nucleotides, the CDR3 is TGTGCCAGCATCATAAGGCTGGACAGGAGGGTTGGGGACACCGGGGAGCTGTTTTTT. Residues: CASIIRLDRRVGDTGELFF.